This T cell receptor beta chain is drawn from a study of metastatic and nonmetastatic thyroid tumors. TCRdb re-called clones via MiXCR from the PCR reads. The sample lists a few thousand clones; around a sixth were seen once. As regards this clone: Its antigen is still unknown.

Study conclusions and caveats: Reportedly, malignant thyroid tumors had significantly higher TCR beta diversity than benign nodules, in blood and tumor.

Not a single patient had been given any form of treatment at any point before undergoing thyroid surgery. V dropped 3 bases and J dropped 2; count of bases not matched to a gene: 12. The CDR3 extends over 16 amino acids. Germline lookup yields CDR1 DFQATT and CDR2 SNEGSKA (reference sequence). Sample: adjacent normal tissue. The chain uses TRBV20-1 and TRBJ2-7; 8 bases align to TRBD1. The receptor comes from a female donor with papillary thyroid cancer or a benign thyroid nodule (not recorded which). Some clones in this sample may be carry-over from other donors' samples. DNA for the CDR3: TGCAGTGCTAGGCAATTGACAGGGGAAAAAACCTACGAGCAGTACTTC. Its protein product is CSARQLTGEKTYEQYF.